This entry features one T cell receptor beta chain sequence. One end of the junction does not line up with germline, which may come from a read error. These data originate in a study of T cells in Graves' hyperthyroidism and ophthalmopathy. This CDR3 is 15 amino acids long. The germline V gene has CDR1 ENHRY and CDR2 SYGVKD. RNA transcripts provided the source from which TCR beta CDR3 regions were amplified. Initially, a first-round RT-PCR of the TCR CDR3 employed the HTBI primer set. MiXCR, run by TCRdb on the multiplex PCR reads, gives a single entry per CDR3 protein. The sample lists about 840,000 distinct CDR3 sequences; about 38% were seen once.

Sequences were obtained from blood. The rearrangement links TRBV10-3 to TRBJ2-7; D is perhaps TRBD2 (6 bases). The sequence derives from a man aged 18 to 29 with Graves' hyperthyroidism. The CDR3 DNA is TGTGCCAGCAGTTTCCTGACGGGGGTCGCCTACGAGCAGTACTTC. It translates to CASSFLTGVAYEQYF.